Shown below are 22 T cell receptor beta chains from a single sample sequenced in a study of blood T cell repertoires in COVID-19. This table comes from immunoSEQ multiplex PCR, and its TCRdb copy is limited to in-frame clones, with some not included. The data show tens of thousands of clones, 87% seen once. The sample taken for sequencing was peripheral blood. Every receptor here comes from a woman aged 50 to 60 with acute or convalescent COVID-19.

This rearrangement joins TRBV7-2 to TRBJ2-7; D might be TRBD1 (5 bases). The germline V gene has CDR1 SGHTA and CDR2 FQGNSA. V dropped 4 bases and J dropped 2 bases, with 9 bases sitting between them. The CDR3 has 13 residues. The chain's CDR3 is CASSYNRPYEQYF. CDR3 in DNA: TGTGCCAGCAGCTATAACAGGCCCTACGAGCAGTACTTC.

This sequence joins TRBV18 and TRBJ2-2; 8 bases match TRBD1. This CDR3 has 18 residues. Germline V gene data show CDR1 as KGHSH and CDR2 as LQKENI. Trimming removed 3 bases from V and 0 bases from J; junction bases left unmatched: 9. The CDR3 nucleotides read TGTGCCAGCTCACCGCAGGACAGGGCCCCAGCGAACACCGGGGAGCTGTTTTTT. As protein: CASSPQDRAPANTGELFF.

The gene calls are TRBV5-1 and TRBJ2-1; 8 bases map to TRBD1. Per germline, CDR1 SGHRS and CDR2 YFSETQ. V lost 6 bases, J lost 11 bases, and 13 bases stayed unmatched. The CDR3 covers 14 residues. The CDR3 sequence: CASTTGGPLTKQFF. CDR3 in DNA: TGCGCCAGCACCACAGGGGGGCCCTTAACTAAGCAGTTCTTC. The full variable domain, with the rest looked up from reference TRBV5-1 and TRBJ2-1, is KAGVTQTPRYLIKTRGQQVTLSCSPISGHRSVSWYQQTPGQGLQFLFEYFSETQRNKGNFPGRFSGRQFSNSRSEMNVSTLELGDSALYLCASTTGGPLTKQFFGPGTRLTVL.

The V gene is TRBV19, the J gene TRBJ1-2, with D uncertain. CDR1 and CDR2 from the germline V gene are LNHDA and SQIVND (reference sequence). V was trimmed by 9 bases and J by 0 bases, leaving 11 bases between them. This CDR3 contains 13 residues. The DNA of the CDR3 is TGTGCCAGCGCATACGCGACTAACTATGGCTACACCTTC. Its protein product is CASAYATNYGYTF.

The rearrangement joins TRBV11-3 to TRBJ2-1; a possible D gene is TRBD2 (6 bases). Trimming shortened V by 6 bases and J by 12 bases, and 18 bases separated the two germline ends. The CDR3 runs to 13 residues. CDR1 SGHNT and CDR2 YENEEA come from the germline V gene. CDR3 residues: CASSLKPGAGQFF. The DNA of the CDR3 is TGTGCCAGCAGTTTGAAGCCGGGAGCAGGGCAGTTCTTC.

The gene calls are TRBV5-1 and TRBJ2-5, with D perhaps matching TRBD2 (6 bases). CDR3 length: 16 amino acids. The germline V gene encodes CDR1 SGHRS and CDR2 YFSETQ. V lost 1 base and J lost 1, with 14 bases in between. Here the CDR3 DNA reads TGCGCCAGCAGCTTGATCGGGACTTGGGGCCAAGAGACCCAGTACTTC. Translation gives CASSLIGTWGQETQYF.

The V gene is TRBV15, the J gene TRBJ2-7, with a tentative D call TRBD1 (6 bases). The CDR3 spans 15 residues. The ends were cut back, 3 bases at V and 4 bases at J, with 16 bases in the middle. Germline V gives CDR1 LNHNV, CDR2 YYDKDF (reference sequence). Here the CDR3 reads CATSSGQLGQYEQYF. DNA of the CDR3: TGTGCCACCAGCAGCGGACAGTTGGGTCAGTACGAGCAGTACTTC.

The chain has TRBV3-1 (or the pseudogene TRBV3-2) and TRBJ1-4; TRBD1 might be the D (6 bases). Trimming left V 4 bases short and J 7 bases short, with 16 bases between. CDR3 size: 15 residues. Germline V gives CDR1 LGHDT, CDR2 YNNKEL (reference sequence). The CDR3 nucleotides read TGTGCCAGCAGCCTTGAGGCAGGGGCTAGTGAAAAACTGTTTTTT. This translates into CASSLEAGASEKLFF.

V and J are TRBV30 and TRBJ1-5, with D uncertain. Germline V CDR1 and CDR2: GTSNPN, SVGIG (reference sequence). The V gene lost 0 bases and the J gene lost 7 bases, with 13 bases spanning the gap. This CDR3 has 14 residues. The CDR3 here is CAWSVEVHGQPQHF. Written as DNA, the CDR3 is TGTGCCTGGAGTGTAGAGGTCCACGGGCAGCCCCAGCATTTT. Drawing the rest from reference TRBV30 and TRBJ1-5, the complete variable domain is SQTIHQWPATLVQPVGSPLSLECTVEGTSNPNLYWYRQAAGRGLQLLFYSVGIGQISSEVPQNLSASRPQDRQFILSSKKLLLSDSGFYLCAWSVEVHGQPQHFGDGTRLSIL.

The rearrangement uses TRBV24-1 and TRBJ2-7; 7 bases agree with TRBD1. CDR3 length equals 15 residues. Germline-derived CDR1 and CDR2 are KGHDR and SFDVKD. With 4 bases clipped from V and 5 bases from J, the junction kept 10 bases outside the gene matches. CDR3 loop: CATSESRQGSDEQYF. CDR3 bases: TGTGCCACCAGTGAATCCCGACAGGGTTCTGACGAGCAGTACTTC.

This chain links TRBV28 with TRBJ1-1; tentative D call: TRBD1 (5 bases). V was cut by 5 bases and J by 10 bases, with 17 bases left in between. Germline loops: CDR1 MDHEN, CDR2 SYDVKM. CDR3 length: 13 residues. CDR3 nucleotides: TGTGCCAGCAGTAGGGCAGGGCCCTGGAGAGCTTTCTTT. It encodes CASSRAGPWRAFF.

The gene calls are TRBV4-2 and TRBJ1-6, with 7 bases identical to TRBD1. The J segment lost 8 bases and the V segment lost 4 bases, leaving 11 bases of the junction unmatched. Germline CDR1 reads LGHNA; CDR2 reads YNFKEQ. CDR3 length equals 16 residues. The CDR3 nucleotides are TGTGCCAGCAGCCTACTATTCCCGGGACAGCATTCACCCCTCCACTTT. Translating gives CASSLLFPGQHSPLHF.

J is TRBJ2-7 and V is TRBV5-4; 9 bases map to TRBD2. The length of the CDR3 is 16 residues. Trimming took 3 bases from V and 5 from J; bases not matched to a gene: 12. Germline V lookup: CDR1 SGHNT, CDR2 YYREEE (reference sequence). The CDR3 reads CASSSPLAGKGHEQYF. The DNA of the CDR3 is TGTGCCAGCAGCTCCCCCCTAGCGGGAAAGGGTCACGAGCAGTACTTC.

This chain uses TRBV6-6 with TRBJ2-3; D perhaps matches TRBD1 (6 bases). Germline CDR1 and CDR2: MNHNY and SVGAGI (reference sequence). The CDR3 consists of 15 residues. Trimming shortened V by 0 bases and J by 2 bases, and 9 bases separated the two germline ends. CDR3 in DNA: TGTGCCAGCAGTTACTCGAGGGGGTACACAGATACGCAGTATTTT. Translation gives CASSYSRGYTDTQYF.

This clone was seen only a few times. J is TRBJ2-7 and V is TRBV7-8, with D perhaps matching TRBD1 (6 bases). This CDR3 region has 14 residues. The V gene's germline CDR1 is SGHVS and CDR2 FQNEAQ. Trimming pared 1 base from V and 6 bases from J, leaving 13 bases between. DNA of the CDR3: TGTGCCAGCAGCTTAGGAGGGGGAGCCGGCGAGCAGTACTTC. Amino acids: CASSLGGGAGEQYF.

The V gene is TRBV27, the J gene TRBJ1-6; TRBD1 might be the D (5 bases). Deletions cut 3 bases from V and 7 bases from J, with 22 bases between. The CDR3 runs 18 residues. Germline CDR1 MNHEY, CDR2 SMNVEV (reference sequence). CDR3 protein: CASSFIRTLSGPNSPLHF. The CDR3 coding sequence is TGTGCCAGCAGTTTTATCAGGACACTATCAGGCCCCAATTCACCCCTCCACTTT.

The gene calls are TRBV6-5 and TRBJ1-2; TRBD1 might be the D (5 bases). Trimming removed 5 bases from V and 5 bases from J, with 12 bases in between. Germline CDR1 is MNHEY and CDR2 is SVGAGI. The CDR3 consists of 13 residues. The CDR3 sequence: CASSKNRGYGYTF. The CDR3 DNA reads TGTGCCAGCAGTAAAAATAGGGGATATGGCTACACCTTC.

The V and J genes are TRBV20-1 and TRBJ1-5, with a tentative D call TRBD1 (5 bases). The CDR3 spans 14 residues. Germline V gene data show CDR1 as DFQATT and CDR2 as SNEGSKA (reference sequence). Trimming took off 3 bases at V and 4 bases at J, with 13 bases between the two ends. CDR3 in DNA: TGCAGTGCTAGTCCCAGACAGCTGAATCAGCCCCAGCATTTT. This encodes CSASPRQLNQPQHF.

The chain employs TRBV6-5 and TRBJ1-1, with D possibly TRBD1 on 5 matching bases. The CDR3 sequence is 14 residues long. Germline lookup yields CDR1 MNHEY and CDR2 SVGAGI. The V gene lost 5 bases and the J gene lost 1 base, with 11 bases spanning the gap. CDR3 amino acids: CASSRRDTNTEAFF. The DNA of the CDR3 is TGTGCCAGCAGTCGCAGGGATACGAACACTGAAGCTTTCTTT.

The gene calls are TRBV30 and TRBJ2-5; possibly TRBD1 for D (6 bases). V was cut by 1 base and J by 10 bases, with 13 bases left in between. The V gene's germline CDR1 is GTSNPN and CDR2 SVGIG (reference sequence). There are 12 residues in the CDR3. This CDR3 reads CAWSAQGGSQYF. The DNA of the CDR3 is TGTGCCTGGAGTGCACAGGGCGGAAGCCAGTACTTC.

This clone showed up just once. In the same sample, other DNA sequences code for this CDR3. CDR3 DNA: TGTGCCAGCAGTCCCGCAGGGGATGGCTACACCTTC. This codes for CASSPAGDGYTF. V usage is TRBV27 and J usage is TRBJ1-2; tentatively, D is TRBD1 (6 bases). In germline, CDR1 is MNHEY, CDR2 SMNVEV (reference sequence). V lost 5 bases and J 6 bases, leaving 10 bases between the germline ends. The CDR3 runs 12 residues.

V and J are TRBV4-3 and TRBJ2-1; 9 nucleotides match TRBD2. The V gene's germline CDR1 is LGHNA and CDR2 YSLEER. The length of the CDR3 is 16 residues. J gave up 2 bases and V 1 base, and 3 bases lay outside the gene matches. CDR3 sequence reads: CASSQAAGGAYNEQFF. DNA of the CDR3: TGCGCCAGCAGCCAAGCTGCGGGAGGGGCCTACAATGAGCAGTTCTTC.